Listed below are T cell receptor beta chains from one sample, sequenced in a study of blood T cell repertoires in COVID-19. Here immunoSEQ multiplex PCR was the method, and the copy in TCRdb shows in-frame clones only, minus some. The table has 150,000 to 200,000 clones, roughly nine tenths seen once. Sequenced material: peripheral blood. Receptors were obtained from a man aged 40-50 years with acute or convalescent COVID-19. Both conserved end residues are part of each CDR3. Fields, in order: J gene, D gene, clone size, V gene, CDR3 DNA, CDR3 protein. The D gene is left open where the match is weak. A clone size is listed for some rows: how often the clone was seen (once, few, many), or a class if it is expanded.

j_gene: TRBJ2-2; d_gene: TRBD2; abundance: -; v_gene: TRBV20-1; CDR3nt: TGCAGTGCTAGTAGACTAGCGGGGAGTACCGGGGAGCTGTTTTTT; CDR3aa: CSASRLAGSTGELFF
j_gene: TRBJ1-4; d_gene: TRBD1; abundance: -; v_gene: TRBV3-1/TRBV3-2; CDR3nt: TGTGCCAGCAGCAAGTATGGTACAGGGGAGGAAAAACTGTTTTTT; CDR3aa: CASSKYGTGEEKLFF
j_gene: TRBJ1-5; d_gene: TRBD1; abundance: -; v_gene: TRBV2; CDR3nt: TGTGCCAGCAGTGCCGCCCTGACAGGGGGCAATCAGCCCCAGCATTTT; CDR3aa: CASSAALTGGNQPQHF
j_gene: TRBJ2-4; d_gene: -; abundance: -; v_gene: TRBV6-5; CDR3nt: TGTGCCAGCTCCCAGGGGGGATCTAAGTACTTC; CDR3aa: CASSQGGSKYF
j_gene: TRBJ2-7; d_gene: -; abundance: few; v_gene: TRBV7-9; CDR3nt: TGTGCCAGCAGCTCTCAACGGGACTTCCACGAGCAGTACTTC; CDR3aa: CASSSQRDFHEQYF
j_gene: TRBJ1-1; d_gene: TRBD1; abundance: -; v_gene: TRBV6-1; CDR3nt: TGTGCCAGCAGTGAGGGACAGCTACCGAACACTGAAGCTTTCTTT; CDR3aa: CASSEGQLPNTEAFF
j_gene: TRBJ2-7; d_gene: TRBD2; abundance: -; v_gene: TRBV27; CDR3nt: TGTGCCAGCAGTCCGGGACTAGCGGGGGGCTACGCGCAGTACTTC; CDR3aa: CASSPGLAGGYAQYF
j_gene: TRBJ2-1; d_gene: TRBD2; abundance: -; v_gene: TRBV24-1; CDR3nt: TGTGCCACCAGTCCTTCCGGGACTAGCGGATACAATGAGCAGTTCTTC; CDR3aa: CATSPSGTSGYNEQFF
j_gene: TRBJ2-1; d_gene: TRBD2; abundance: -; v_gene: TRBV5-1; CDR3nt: TGCGCCAGCAGCTTGTACAGCGGGGGGGCTTTGGGCAATGAGCAGTTCTTC; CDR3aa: CASSLYSGGALGNEQFF
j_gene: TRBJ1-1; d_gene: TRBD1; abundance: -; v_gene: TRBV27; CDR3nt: TGTGCCAGCAGTCCCCAGACAGGGGGTGGGACTGAAGCTTTCTTT; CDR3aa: CASSPQTGGGTEAFF
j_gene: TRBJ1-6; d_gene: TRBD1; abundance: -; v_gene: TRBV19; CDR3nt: TGTGCCAGTAGTGATCGACAGGGAAATTCACCCCTCCACTTT; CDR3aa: CASSDRQGNSPLHF
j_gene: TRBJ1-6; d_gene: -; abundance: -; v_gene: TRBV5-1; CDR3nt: TGCGCCAGCAGCTTGTCGGACACCCGAAATTCACCCCTCCACTTT; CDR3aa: CASSLSDTRNSPLHF
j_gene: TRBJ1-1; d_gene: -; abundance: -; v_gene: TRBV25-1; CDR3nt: TGTGCCAGCAGTGAAGGGAAGACAGGCACTGAAGCTTTCTTT; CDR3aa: CASSEGKTGTEAFF
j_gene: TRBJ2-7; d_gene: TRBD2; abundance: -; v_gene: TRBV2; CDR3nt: TGTGCCAGCAGAGCACTAGCGGGGGCCAACTACGAGCAGTACTTC; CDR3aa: CASRALAGANYEQYF
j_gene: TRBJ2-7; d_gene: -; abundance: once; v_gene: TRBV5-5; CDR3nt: TGTGCCAGCAGCTTGGTAGGCGGAAGCTCCTACGAGCAGTACTTC; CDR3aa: CASSLVGGSSYEQYF
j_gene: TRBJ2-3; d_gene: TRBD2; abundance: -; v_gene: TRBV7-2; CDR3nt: TGTGCCAGCAGCTTAGCCCTAGCGGGGGACTCCGAGCAGTATTTT; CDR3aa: CASSLALAGDSEQYF
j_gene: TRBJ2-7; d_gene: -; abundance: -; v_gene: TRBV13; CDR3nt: TGTGCCAGCAGCTTAGGAGGACAGCCTTCCTACGAGCAGTACTTC; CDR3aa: CASSLGGQPSYEQYF
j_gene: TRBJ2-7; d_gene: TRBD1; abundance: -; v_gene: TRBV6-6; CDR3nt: TGTGCCAGCAGTTACTGGGACAGGGATTCCTACGAGCAGTACTTC; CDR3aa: CASSYWDRDSYEQYF
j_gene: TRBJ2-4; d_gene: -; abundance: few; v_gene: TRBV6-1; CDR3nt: TGTGCCAGCAGTGAGGGGAGTTTGAAAGCCAAAAACATTCAGTACTTC; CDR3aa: CASSEGSLKAKNIQYF
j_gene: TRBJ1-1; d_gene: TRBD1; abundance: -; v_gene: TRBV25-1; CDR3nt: TGTGCCAGCAGTGCCGGAACAGGGGGGAACACTGAAGCTTTCTTT; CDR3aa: CASSAGTGGNTEAFF
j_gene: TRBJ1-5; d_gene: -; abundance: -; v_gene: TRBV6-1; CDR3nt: TGTGCCAGCAGTGAAGCGCCTAATAGCAATCAGCCCCAGCATTTT; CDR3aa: CASSEAPNSNQPQHF
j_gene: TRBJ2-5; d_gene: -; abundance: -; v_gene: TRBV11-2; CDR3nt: TGTGCCAGCAGCCCCCTCTTTGGCCGGGGACAAGAGACCCAGTACTTC; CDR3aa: CASSPLFGRGQETQYF
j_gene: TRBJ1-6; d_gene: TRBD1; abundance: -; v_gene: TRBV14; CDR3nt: TGTGCCAGCCGACCGGGACAGGGAACGCGGGGGGGCTCCTATAATTCACCCCTCCACTTT; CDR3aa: CASRPGQGTRGGSYNSPLHF
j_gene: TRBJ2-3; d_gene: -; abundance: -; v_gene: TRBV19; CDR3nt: TGTGCCAGTAGTATAGGAGAGGGAGATACGCAGTATTTT; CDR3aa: CASSIGEGDTQYF
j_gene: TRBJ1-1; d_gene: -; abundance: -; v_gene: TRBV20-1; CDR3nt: TGCAGTACACAGCCAAACACTGAAGCTTTCTTT; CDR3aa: CSTQPNTEAFF
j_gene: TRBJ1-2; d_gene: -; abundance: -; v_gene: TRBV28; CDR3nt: TGTGCCAGCAGGCCCTTTGTGCAGGGGCGGTTTGGCTACACCTTC; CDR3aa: CASRPFVQGRFGYTF
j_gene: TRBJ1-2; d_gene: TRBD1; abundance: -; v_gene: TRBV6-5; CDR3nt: TGTGCCAGCAGTTACTTAGGGACAGGCCTTAACTATGGCTACACCTTC; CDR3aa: CASSYLGTGLNYGYTF
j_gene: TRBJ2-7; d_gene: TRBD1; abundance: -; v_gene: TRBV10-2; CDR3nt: TGCGCCACCCATAGACAGGGGTTGACCTACGAGCAGTACTTC; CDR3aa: CATHRQGLTYEQYF
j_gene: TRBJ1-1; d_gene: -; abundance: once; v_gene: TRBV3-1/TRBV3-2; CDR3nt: TGTGCCAGCAGCCAGTCCGGGGGGACTGAAGCTTTCTTT; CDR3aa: CASSQSGGTEAFF
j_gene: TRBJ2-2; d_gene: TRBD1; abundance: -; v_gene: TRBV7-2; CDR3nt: TGTGCCAGCAGCCTGGGACAGGGGATCACCGGGGAGCTGTTTTTT; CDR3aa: CASSLGQGITGELFF
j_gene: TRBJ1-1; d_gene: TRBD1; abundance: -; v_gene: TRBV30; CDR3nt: TGTGCCTGGAGCCCCACCTGGGGGGACAGTCGACGAGCTTTCTTT; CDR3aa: CAWSPTWGDSRRAFF
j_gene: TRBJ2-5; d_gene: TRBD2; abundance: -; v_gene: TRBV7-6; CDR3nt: TGTGCCAGCAGCTTAGTTCCGGTGGGGGGGCAAGAGACCCAGTACTTC; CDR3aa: CASSLVPVGGQETQYF
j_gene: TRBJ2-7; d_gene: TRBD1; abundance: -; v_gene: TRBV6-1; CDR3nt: TGTGCCAGCAGTGAAGTGGGGACAGGGGGTTCCGAGCAGTACTTC; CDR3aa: CASSEVGTGGSEQYF
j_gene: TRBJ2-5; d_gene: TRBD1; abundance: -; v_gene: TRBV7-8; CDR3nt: TGTGCCAGCAGCCTGCGGGACAGGGGAGTCCAAGAGACCCAGTACTTC; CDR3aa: CASSLRDRGVQETQYF
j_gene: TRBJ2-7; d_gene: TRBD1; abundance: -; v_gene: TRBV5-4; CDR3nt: TGTGCCAGCAGCGCCTCCCCGGGACAGGGAGCCTACGAGCAGTACTTC; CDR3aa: CASSASPGQGAYEQYF
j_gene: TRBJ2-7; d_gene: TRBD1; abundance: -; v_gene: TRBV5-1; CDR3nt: TGCGCCAGCAGTAGGTATAACAGGGGCCAAGGCTACGAGCAGTACTTC; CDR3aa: CASSRYNRGQGYEQYF
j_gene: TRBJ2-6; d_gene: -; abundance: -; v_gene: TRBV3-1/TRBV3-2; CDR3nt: TGTGCCAGCAGCCAAGTTTCTGTATCCGGGGCCAACGTCCTGACTTTC; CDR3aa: CASSQVSVSGANVLTF
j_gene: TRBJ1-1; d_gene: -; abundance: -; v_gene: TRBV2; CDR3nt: TGTGCCAGCAATCAGGGTAGCACTGAAGCTTTCTTT; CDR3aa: CASNQGSTEAFF
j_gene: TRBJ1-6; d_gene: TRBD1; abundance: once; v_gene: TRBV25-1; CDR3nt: TGTGCCAGTCGACAGGGTAATTCACCCCTCCACTTT; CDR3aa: CASRQGNSPLHF
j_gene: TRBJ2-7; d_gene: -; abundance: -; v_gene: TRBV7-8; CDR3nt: TGTGCCAGCAGCCGAGCGAGTGACTTGTACGAGCAGTACTTC; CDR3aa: CASSRASDLYEQYF